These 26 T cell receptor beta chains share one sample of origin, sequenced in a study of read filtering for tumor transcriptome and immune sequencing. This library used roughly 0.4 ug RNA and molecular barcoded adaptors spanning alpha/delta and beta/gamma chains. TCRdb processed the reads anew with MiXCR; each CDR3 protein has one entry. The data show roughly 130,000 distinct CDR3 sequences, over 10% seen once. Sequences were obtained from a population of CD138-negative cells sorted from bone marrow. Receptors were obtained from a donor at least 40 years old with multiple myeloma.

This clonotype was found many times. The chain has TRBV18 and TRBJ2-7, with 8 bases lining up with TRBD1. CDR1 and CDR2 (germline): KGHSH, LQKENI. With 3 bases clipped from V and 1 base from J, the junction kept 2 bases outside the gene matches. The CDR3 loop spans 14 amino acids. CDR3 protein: CASSPGQVSYEQYF. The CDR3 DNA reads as TGTGCCAGCTCACCGGGACAGGTTTCCTACGAGCAGTACTTC.

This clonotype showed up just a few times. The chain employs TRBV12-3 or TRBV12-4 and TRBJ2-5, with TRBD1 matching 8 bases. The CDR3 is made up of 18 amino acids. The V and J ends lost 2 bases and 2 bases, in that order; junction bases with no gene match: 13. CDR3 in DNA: TGTGCCAGCAGTTTAATCCCAAGGCAGGGGGCTGATCAAGAGACCCAGTACTTC. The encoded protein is CASSLIPRQGADQETQYF.

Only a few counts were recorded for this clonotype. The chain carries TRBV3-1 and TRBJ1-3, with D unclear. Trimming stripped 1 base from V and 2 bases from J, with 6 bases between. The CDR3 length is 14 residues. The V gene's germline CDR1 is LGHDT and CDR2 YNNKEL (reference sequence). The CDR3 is CASSQGGTGNTIYF. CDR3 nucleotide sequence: TGTGCCAGCAGCCAAGGGGGAACTGGAAACACCATATATTTT.

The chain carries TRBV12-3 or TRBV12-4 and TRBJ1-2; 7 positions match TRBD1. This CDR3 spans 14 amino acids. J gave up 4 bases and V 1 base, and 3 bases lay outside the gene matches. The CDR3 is CASSLGTGLYGYTF. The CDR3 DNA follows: TGTGCCAGCAGTTTAGGGACAGGTCTCTATGGCTACACCTTC.

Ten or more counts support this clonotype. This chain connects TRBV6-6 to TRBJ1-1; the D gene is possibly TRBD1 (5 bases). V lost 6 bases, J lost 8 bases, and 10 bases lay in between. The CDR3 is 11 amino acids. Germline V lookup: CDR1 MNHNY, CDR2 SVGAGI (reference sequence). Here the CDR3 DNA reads TGTGCCAGCAGCCCGGACAAGGAAGCTTTCTTT. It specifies CASSPDKEAFF.

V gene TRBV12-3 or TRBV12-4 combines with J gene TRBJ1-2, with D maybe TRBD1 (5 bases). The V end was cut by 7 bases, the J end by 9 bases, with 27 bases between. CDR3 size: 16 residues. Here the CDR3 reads CASNLGPGGGGMSYTF. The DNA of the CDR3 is TGTGCCAGCAACTTAGGGCCGGGGGGGGGGGGGATGAGCTACACCTTC.

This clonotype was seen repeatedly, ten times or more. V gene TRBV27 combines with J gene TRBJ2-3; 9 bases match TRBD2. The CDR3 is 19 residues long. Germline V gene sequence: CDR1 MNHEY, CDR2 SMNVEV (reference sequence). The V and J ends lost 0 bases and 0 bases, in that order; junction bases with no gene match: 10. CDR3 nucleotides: TGTGCCAGCAGTTTATCGGAGCGGGAGGATCCGCTTAGCACAGATACGCAGTATTTT. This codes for CASSLSEREDPLSTDTQYF.

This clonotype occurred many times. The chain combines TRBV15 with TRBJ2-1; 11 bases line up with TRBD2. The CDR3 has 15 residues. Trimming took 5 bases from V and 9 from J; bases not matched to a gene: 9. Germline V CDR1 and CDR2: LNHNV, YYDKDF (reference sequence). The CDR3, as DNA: TGTGCCACCAGCGGAACTAGCGGGGGTTTCAGTGAGCAGTTCTTC. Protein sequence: CATSGTSGGFSEQFF. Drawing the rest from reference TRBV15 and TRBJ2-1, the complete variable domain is DAMVIQNPRYQVTQFGKPVTLSCSQTLNHNVMYWYQQKSSQAPKLLFHYYDKDFNNEADTPDNFQSRRPNTSFCFLDIRSPGLGDTAMYLCATSGTSGGFSEQFFGPGTRLTVL.

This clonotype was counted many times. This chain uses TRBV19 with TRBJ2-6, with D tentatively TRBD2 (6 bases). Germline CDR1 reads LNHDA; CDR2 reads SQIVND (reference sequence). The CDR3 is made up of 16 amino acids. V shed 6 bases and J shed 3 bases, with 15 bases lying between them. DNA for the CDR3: TGTGCCAGTAGGAAGGGAGGAGCTGATGGGGCCAACGTCCTGACTTTC. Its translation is CASRKGGADGANVLTF.

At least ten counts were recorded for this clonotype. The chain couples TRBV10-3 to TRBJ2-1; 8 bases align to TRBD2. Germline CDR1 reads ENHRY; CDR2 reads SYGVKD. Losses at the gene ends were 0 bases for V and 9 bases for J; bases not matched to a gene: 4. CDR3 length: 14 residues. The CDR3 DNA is TGTGCCATCAGTGAGTCGGCGGGGGGCACTGAGCAGTTCTTC. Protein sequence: CAISESAGGTEQFF.

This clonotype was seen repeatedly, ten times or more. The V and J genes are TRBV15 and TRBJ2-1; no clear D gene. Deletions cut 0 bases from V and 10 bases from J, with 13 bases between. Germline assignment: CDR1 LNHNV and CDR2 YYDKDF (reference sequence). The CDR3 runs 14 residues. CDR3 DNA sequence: TGTGCCACCAGCAGAGAATACAGCGTTCCCGAGCAGTTCTTC. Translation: CATSREYSVPEQFF.

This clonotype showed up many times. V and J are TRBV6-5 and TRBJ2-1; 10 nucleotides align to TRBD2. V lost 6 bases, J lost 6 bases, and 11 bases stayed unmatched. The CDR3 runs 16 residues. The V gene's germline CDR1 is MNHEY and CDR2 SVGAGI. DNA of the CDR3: TGTGCCAGCAGGTACACCGGGACTAGCGACCCCAATGAGCAGTTCTTC. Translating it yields CASRYTGTSDPNEQFF.

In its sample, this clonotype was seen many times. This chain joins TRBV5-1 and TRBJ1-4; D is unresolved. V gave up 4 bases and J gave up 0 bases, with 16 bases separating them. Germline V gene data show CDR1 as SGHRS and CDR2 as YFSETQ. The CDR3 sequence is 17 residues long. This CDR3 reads CASSPPSAVSTNEKLFF. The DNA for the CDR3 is TGCGCCAGCAGCCCACCGTCGGCGGTCTCAACTAATGAAAAACTGTTTTTT.

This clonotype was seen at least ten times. This CDR3 is CSGGGGFLASSSYNEQFF. The CDR3 bases are TGCAGCGGCGGCGGGGGGTTTCTAGCGTCGAGCTCCTACAATGAGCAGTTCTTC. The chain uses TRBV29-1 and TRBJ2-1, with 8 bases fitting TRBD2. V shed 7 bases, J shed 0 bases, and the junction held 17 bases outside the gene matches. The CDR3 is 18 amino acids. From germline, CDR1 is SQVTM and CDR2 ANQGSEA.

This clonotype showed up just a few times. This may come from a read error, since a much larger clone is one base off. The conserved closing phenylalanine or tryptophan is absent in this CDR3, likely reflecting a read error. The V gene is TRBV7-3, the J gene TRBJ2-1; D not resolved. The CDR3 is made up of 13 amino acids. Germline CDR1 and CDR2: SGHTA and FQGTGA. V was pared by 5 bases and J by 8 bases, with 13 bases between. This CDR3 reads CASSPPRHDEQFL. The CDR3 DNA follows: TGTGCCAGCAGCCCGCCTAGACACGATGAGCAGTTCCTC.

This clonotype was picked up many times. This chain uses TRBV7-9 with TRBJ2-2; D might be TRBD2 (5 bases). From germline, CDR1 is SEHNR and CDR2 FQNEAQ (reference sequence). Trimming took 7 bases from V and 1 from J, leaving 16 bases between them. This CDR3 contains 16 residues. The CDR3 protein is CASTLFMAGNTGELFF. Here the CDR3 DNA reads TGTGCCAGCACCCTTTTTATGGCGGGGAACACCGGGGAGCTGTTTTTT.

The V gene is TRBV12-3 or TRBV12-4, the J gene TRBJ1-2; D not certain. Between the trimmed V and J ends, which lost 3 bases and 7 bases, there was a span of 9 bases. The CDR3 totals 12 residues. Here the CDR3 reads CASSLWDGGYTF. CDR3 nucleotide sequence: TGTGCCAGCAGTTTGTGGGATGGTGGCTACACCTTC.

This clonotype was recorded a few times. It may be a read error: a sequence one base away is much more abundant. The CDR3 reads CASGRIQGGDQPQHF. In DNA form, the CDR3 reads TGTGCCAGCGGCCGTATACAGGGAGGCGATCAGCCCCAGCATTTT. The chain joins TRBV6-5 to TRBJ1-5; the D gene is possibly TRBD1 (6 bases). Trimming cost V 8 bases and J 5 bases, with 19 bases left between them. The CDR3 runs 15 residues. CDR1 is MNHEY and CDR2 is SVGAGI in the germline V gene.

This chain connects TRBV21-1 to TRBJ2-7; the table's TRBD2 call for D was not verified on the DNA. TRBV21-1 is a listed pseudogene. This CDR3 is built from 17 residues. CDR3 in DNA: TGTGCCAGCAGCAACCGGCTAGCGGGGCCGAGCTCCTACGAGCAGTACTTC. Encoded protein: CASSNRLAGPSSYEQYF.

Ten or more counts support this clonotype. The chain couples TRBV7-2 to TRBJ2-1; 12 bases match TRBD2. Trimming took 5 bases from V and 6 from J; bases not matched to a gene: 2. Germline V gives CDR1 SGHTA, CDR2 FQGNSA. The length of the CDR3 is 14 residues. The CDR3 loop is CASSPGLAGNEQFF. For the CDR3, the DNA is TGTGCCAGCAGCCCGGGACTAGCGGGCAATGAGCAGTTCTTC.

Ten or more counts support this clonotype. This CDR3 reads CSAMAVDRNTEAFF. CDR3 DNA: TGCAGTGCAATGGCGGTGGACAGAAACACTGAAGCTTTCTTT. The chain has TRBV20-1 and TRBJ1-1; a possible D gene is TRBD1 (6 bases). CDR1 is DFQATT, CDR2 SNEGSKA, per germline (reference sequence). The V end lost 6 bases, the J end lost 2 bases, and 16 bases lay between the germline ends. The CDR3 is 14 residues long.

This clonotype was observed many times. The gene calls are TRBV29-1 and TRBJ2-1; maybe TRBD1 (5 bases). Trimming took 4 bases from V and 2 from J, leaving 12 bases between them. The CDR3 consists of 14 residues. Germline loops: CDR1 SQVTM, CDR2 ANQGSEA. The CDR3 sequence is CSVVWAGTYNEQFF. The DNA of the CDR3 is TGCAGCGTTGTCTGGGCAGGGACCTACAATGAGCAGTTCTTC.

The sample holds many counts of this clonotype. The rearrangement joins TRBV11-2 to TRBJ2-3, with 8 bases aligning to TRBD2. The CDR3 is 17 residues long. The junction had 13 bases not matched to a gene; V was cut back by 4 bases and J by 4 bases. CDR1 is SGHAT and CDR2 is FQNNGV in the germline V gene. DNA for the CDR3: TGTGCCAGCAGCTCCCCAACTAGCGGCCTTCGGGCAGATACGCAGTATTTT. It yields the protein CASSSPTSGLRADTQYF. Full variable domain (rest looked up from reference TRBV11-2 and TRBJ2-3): EAGVAQSPRYKIIEKRQSVAFWCNPISGHATLYWYQQILGQGPKLLIQFQNNGVVDDSQLPKDRFSAERLKGVDSTLKIQPAKLEDSAVYLCASSSPTSGLRADTQYFGPGTRLTVL.

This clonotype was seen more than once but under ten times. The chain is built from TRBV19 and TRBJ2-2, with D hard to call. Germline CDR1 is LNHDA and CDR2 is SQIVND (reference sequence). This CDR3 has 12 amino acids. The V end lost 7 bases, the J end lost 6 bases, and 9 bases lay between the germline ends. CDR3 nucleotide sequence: TGTGCCAGTACTCTTCCGCCCGGGGAGCTGTTTTTT. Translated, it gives CASTLPPGELFF. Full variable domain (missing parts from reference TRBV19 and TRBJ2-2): DGGITQSPKYLFRKEGQNVTLSCEQNLNHDAMYWYRQDPGQGLRLIYYSQIVNDFQKGDIAEGYSVSREKKESFPLTVTSAQKNPTAFYLCASTLPPGELFFGEGSRLTVL.

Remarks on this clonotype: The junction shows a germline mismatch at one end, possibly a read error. For the CDR3, the DNA is TGCGCCAGCAGCTCCTTTAGCGGGGGCTGCCGAATAGCATACCACAATGAGAAGTTCTTC. Its translation: CASSSFSGGCRIAYHNEKFF. V and J are TRBV5-1 and TRBJ2-1, with 9 bases lining up with TRBD2. The CDR3 has 20 amino acids. CDR1 and CDR2 (germline): SGHRS, YFSETQ.

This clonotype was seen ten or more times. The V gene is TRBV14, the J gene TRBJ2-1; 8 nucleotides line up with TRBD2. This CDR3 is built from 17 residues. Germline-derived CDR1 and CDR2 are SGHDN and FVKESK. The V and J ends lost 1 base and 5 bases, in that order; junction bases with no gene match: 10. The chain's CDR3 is CASSQVEAGVLHNEQFF. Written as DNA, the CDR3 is TGTGCCAGCAGCCAAGTGGAAGCGGGGGTTTTGCACAATGAGCAGTTCTTC.